A single sample gave rise to the 13 T cell receptor beta chains below, sequenced in a study of human T cells and chemical hapten exposure. TCRdb independently ran MiXCR on the RACE reads; one entry per CDR3 protein. The sample has some 93,000 distinct CDR3 sequences; about 8.7% are singletons. This sample's time point: healthy volunteer bleed at 2 weeks. Total RNA extraction was carried out from unfractionated whole blood. The material sequenced was whole blood. The receptors stem from a female donor in good health. Some clones in this sample may be carry-over from other donors' samples.

This clonotype has a count of ten or more. The V and J genes are TRBV3-1 and TRBJ2-7; D is ambiguous. Germline V gene data show CDR1 as LGHDT and CDR2 as YNNKEL (reference sequence). The CDR3 spans 15 residues. V was clipped by 0 bases and J by 1 base, with 10 bases between them. The CDR3 loop reads CASSQDQARSYEQYF. As DNA, the CDR3 is TGTGCCAGCAGCCAAGATCAGGCCCGGTCCTACGAGCAGTACTTC.

There are a few counts of this clonotype. The V call is TRBV6-8, the J call TRBJ1-1; D unclear. CDR1 is MNHGY and CDR2 is SAAAGT in the germline V gene. The CDR3 contains 14 residues. V shed 5 bases and J shed 0 bases, with 10 bases lying between them. The CDR3 protein is CASSTQPVNTEAFF. The CDR3 region has the DNA TGTGCCAGCAGTACGCAACCGGTGAACACTGAAGCTTTCTTT.

This clonotype was detected a few times. The CDR3 here is CSVIQKRGTDTQYF. The CDR3 DNA is TGCAGCGTTATCCAAAAGCGGGGAACAGATACGCAGTATTTT. This chain links TRBV29-1 with TRBJ2-3; 7 nucleotides line up with TRBD2. The CDR3 has 14 residues. Germline V gene lookup returns CDR1 SQVTM and CDR2 ANQGSEA. V trimming: 5 bases; J trimming: 3 bases; junction bases outside the gene matches: 8.

The rearrangement joins TRBV10-3 to TRBJ2-6; D perhaps matches TRBD1 (7 bases). Germline V gives CDR1 ENHRY, CDR2 SYGVKD. CDR3 size: 17 residues. Trimming took off 7 bases at V and 1 base at J, with 17 bases between the two ends. Here the CDR3 DNA reads TGTGCCATCAACCAGGGGGGAGGCGGATCTGGGGCCAACGTCCTGACTTTC. It is translated as CAINQGGGGSGANVLTF.

This clonotype was detected many times. The chain employs TRBV29-1 and TRBJ2-2, with 13 bases matching TRBD2. The germline V gene has CDR1 SQVTM and CDR2 ANQGSEA. V lost 6 bases to trimming and J lost 8 bases; unmatched junction nucleotides: 3. The CDR3 covers 13 residues. The CDR3 coding sequence is TGCAGCGTCTGGACTAGCGGGAGAGGGGAGCTGTTTTTT. This sequence encodes CSVWTSGRGELFF.

Ten or more counts support this clonotype. The chain joins TRBV18 to TRBJ2-7; D gene ambiguous. CDR3 length: 13 residues. Trimming removed 3 bases at V and 4 bases at J, with 10 bases between. Germline values: CDR1 KGHSH, CDR2 LQKENI. Here the CDR3 DNA reads TGTGCCAGCTCACCGCTCAGCCGATACGAGCAGTACTTC. It yields the protein CASSPLSRYEQYF.

CDR3 bases: TGTGCCAGCAGCACCAGCGGGACCCAGTACTTC. Its translation is CASSTSGTQYF. The chain carries TRBV13 and TRBJ2-5, with D maybe TRBD2 (5 bases). The germline V gene encodes CDR1 PRHDT and CDR2 FYEKMQ (reference sequence). The CDR3 consists of 11 residues. V was shortened by 5 bases and J by 7 bases, with 8 bases between the two germline ends.

The chain joins TRBV11-2 to TRBJ1-6; D possibly corresponds to TRBD1 (6 bases). The CDR3 sequence is 15 residues long. V lost 0 bases and J 7 bases, leaving 10 bases between the germline ends. CDR1 and CDR2 from the germline V gene are SGHAT and FQNNGV. The CDR3 region has the DNA TGTGCCAGCAGCTTAGATCCGGGGGCAAATTCACCCCTCCACTTT. As protein: CASSLDPGANSPLHF.

This clonotype came up many times. The CDR3 DNA reads TGTGCCAGCAGGCAGGGAGTTGAAGCTTTCTTT. This gives the protein CASRQGVEAFF. The chain carries TRBV28 and TRBJ1-1; D perhaps matches TRBD1 (5 bases). Germline CDR1 reads MDHEN; CDR2 reads SYDVKM. Trimming took off 6 bases at V and 7 bases at J, with 9 bases between the two ends. The CDR3 consists of 11 residues.

The rearrangement joins TRBV7-2 to TRBJ2-7, with 10 bases lining up with TRBD2. V gave up 5 bases and J gave up 2 bases; unmatched junction bases: 6. Per germline, CDR1 SGHTA and CDR2 FQGNSA. CDR3 size: 15 residues. CDR3 loop: CASSQLAGLTYEQYF. CDR3 DNA sequence: TGTGCCAGCAGCCAACTAGCGGGACTTACCTACGAGCAGTACTTC.

This chain joins TRBV11-2 and TRBJ1-6; weak D call: TRBD1 (6 bases). The CDR3 has 15 residues. Deletions cut 0 bases from V and 7 bases from J, with 10 bases between. Germline V CDR1 and CDR2: SGHAT, FQNNGV. In DNA, the CDR3 is TGTGCCAGCAGCTTAGACAGGACAGCAAATTCACCCCTCCACTTT. Its protein product is CASSLDRTANSPLHF.

This clonotype was seen more than once but under ten times. This sequence joins TRBV29-1 and TRBJ2-3, with 8 bases that match TRBD2. Germline V lookup: CDR1 SQVTM, CDR2 ANQGSEA. J was trimmed by 0 bases and V by 4 bases; bases with no gene match: 9. This CDR3 region has 16 residues. The CDR3 DNA reads as TGCAGCGTTGTACCCGCGAGCGGGAGAAGCACAGATACGCAGTATTTT. It is translated as CSVVPASGRSTDTQYF.

The genes are TRBV5-1 and TRBJ1-1, with a weak D call TRBD1 (5 bases). The V gene's germline CDR1 is SGHRS and CDR2 YFSETQ. This CDR3 comprises 13 residues. The V end lost 2 bases, the J end lost 5 bases, and 10 bases lay between the germline ends. CDR3 nucleotide sequence: TGCGCCAGCAGCTTAGCAGGGTATACTGAAGCTTTCTTT. This codes for CASSLAGYTEAFF.